The entry below gives a single TCR beta chain sequence along with its context. The source of the sample is a study of T cell changes during pregnancy in multiple sclerosis. V lost 4 bases to trimming and J lost 0 bases, with 21 bases between them. The CDR3 contains 17 residues. Germline CDR1 reads GTSNPN; CDR2 reads SVGIG (reference sequence). Only in-frame clones appear in the TCRdb table, and some are missing; sequencing was by immunoSEQ multiplex PCR. The sample contains fewer than 100,000 clones, 85% to 95% of which appear only once. The source material was peripheral blood, sampled after pregnancy. This receptor was taken from a female donor in good health, enrolled as a control in a pregnancy study. The chain combines TRBV30 with TRBJ1-2; perhaps TRBD1 as D (6 bases). The DNA for the CDR3 is TGTGCCTGGAACGTTATTACCCTGAGGACAGCTAACTATGGCTACACCTTC. Translating it yields CAWNVITLRTANYGYTF.